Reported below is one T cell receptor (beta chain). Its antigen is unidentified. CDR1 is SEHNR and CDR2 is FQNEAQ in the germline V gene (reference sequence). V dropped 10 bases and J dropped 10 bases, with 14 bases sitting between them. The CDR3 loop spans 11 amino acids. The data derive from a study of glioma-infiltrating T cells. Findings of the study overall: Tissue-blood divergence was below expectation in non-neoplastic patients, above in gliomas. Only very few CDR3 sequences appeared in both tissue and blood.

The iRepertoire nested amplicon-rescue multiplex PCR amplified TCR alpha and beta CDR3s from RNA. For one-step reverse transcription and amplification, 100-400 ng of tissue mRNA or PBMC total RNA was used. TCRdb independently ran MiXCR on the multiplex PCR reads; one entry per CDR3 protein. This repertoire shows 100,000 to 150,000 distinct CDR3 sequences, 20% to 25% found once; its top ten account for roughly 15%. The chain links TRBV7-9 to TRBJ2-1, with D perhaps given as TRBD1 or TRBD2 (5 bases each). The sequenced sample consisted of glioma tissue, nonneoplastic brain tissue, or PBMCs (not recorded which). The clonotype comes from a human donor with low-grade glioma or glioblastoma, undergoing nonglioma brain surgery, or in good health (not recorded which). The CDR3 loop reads CATRDLYEQFF. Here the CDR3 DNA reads TGTGCCACCCGGGACCTCTACGAGCAGTTCTTC.